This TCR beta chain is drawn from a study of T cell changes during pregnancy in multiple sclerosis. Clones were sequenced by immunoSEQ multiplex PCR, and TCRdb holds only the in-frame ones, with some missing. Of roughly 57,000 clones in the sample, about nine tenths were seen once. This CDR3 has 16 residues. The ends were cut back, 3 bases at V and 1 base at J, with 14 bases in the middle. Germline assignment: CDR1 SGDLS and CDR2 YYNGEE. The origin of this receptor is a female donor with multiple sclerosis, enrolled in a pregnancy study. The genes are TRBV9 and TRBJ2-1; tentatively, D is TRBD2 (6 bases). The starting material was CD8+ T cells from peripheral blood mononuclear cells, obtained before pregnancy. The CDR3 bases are TGTGCCAGCAGCGCCGGAGGGCAGCCGTCCTACAATGAGCAGTTCTTC. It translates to CASSAGGQPSYNEQFF.